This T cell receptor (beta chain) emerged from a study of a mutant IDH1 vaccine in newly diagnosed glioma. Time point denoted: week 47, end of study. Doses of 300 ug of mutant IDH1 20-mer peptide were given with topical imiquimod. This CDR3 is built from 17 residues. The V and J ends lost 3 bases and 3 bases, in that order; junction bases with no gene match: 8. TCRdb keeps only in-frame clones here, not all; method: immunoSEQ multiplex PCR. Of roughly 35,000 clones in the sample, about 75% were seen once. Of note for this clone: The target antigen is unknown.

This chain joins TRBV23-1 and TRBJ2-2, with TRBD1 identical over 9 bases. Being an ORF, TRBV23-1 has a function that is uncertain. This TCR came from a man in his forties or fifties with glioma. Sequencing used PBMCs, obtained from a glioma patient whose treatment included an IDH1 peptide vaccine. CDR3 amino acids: CASSHFPGQGDTGELFF. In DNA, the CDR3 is TGCGCCAGCAGTCACTTTCCGGGACAGGGTGACACCGGGGAGCTGTTTTTT.